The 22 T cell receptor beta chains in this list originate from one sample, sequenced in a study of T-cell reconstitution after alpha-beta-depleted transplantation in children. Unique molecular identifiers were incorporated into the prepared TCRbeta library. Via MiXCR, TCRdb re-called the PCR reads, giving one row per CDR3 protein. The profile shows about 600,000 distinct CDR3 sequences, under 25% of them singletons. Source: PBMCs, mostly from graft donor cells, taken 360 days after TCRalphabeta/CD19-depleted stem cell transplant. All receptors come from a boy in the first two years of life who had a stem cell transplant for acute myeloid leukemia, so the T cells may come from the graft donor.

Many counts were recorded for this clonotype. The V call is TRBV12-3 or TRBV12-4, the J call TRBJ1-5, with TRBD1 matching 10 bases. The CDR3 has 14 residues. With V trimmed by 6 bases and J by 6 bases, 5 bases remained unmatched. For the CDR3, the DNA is TGTGCCAGCAGCTACCGACAGGGGGCTCAGCCCCAGCATTTT. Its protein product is CASSYRQGAQPQHF.

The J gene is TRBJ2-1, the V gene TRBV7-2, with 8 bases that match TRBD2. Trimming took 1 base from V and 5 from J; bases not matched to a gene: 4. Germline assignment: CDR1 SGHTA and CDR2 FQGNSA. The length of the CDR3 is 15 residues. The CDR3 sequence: CASSLEAGAHNEQFF. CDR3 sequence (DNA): TGTGCCAGCAGCTTAGAAGCGGGGGCGCACAATGAGCAGTTCTTC.

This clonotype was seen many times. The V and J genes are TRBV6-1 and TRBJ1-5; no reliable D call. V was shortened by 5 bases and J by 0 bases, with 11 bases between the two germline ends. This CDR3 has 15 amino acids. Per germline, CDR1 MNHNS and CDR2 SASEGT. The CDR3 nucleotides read TGTGCCAGCAGTCTTGGAGTTAATAGCAATCAGCCCCAGCATTTT. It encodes CASSLGVNSNQPQHF.

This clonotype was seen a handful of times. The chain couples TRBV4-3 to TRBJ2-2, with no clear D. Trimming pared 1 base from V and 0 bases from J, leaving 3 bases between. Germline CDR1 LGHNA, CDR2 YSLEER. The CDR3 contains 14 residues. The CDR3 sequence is CASSQVSNTGELFF. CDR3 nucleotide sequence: TGCGCCAGCAGCCAAGTTTCGAACACCGGGGAGCTGTTTTTT.

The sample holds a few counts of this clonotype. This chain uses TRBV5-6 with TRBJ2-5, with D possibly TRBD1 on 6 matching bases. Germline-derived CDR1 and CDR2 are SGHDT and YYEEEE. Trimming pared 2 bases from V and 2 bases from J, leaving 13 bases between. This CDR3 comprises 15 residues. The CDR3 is CASSFGGLGQETQYF. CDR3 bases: TGTGCCAGCAGCTTTGGGGGCCTGGGGCAAGAGACCCAGTACTTC.

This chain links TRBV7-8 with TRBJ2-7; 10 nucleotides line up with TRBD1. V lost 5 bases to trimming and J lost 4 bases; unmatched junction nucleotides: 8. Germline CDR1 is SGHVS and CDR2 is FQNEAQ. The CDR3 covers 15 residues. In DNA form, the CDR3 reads TGTGCCAGCAGCCAGACCGGGACAGGGGAATACGAGCAGTACGTC. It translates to CASSQTGTGEYEQYV.

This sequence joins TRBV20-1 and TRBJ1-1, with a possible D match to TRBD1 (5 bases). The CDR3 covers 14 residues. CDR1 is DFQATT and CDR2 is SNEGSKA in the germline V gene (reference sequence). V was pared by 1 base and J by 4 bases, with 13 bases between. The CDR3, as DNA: TGCAGTGCTAGAGTCGACACGGGGGGCACTGAAGCTTTCTTT. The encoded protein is CSARVDTGGTEAFF.

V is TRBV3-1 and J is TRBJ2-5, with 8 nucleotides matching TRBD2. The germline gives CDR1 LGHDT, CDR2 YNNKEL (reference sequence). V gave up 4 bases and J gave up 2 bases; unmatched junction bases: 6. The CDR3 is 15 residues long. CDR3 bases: TGTGCCAGCAGCCGCGGGGGGACCCAACAAGAGACCCAGTACTTC. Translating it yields CASSRGGTQQETQYF.

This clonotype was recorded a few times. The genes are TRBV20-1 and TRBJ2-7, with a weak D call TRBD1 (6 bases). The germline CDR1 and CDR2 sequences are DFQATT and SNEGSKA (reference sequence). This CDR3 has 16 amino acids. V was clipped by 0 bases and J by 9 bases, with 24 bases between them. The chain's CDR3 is CSARDGRSGHGLGQYV. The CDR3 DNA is TGCAGTGCTAGAGATGGGAGATCGGGACACGGACTTGGGCAGTACGTC.

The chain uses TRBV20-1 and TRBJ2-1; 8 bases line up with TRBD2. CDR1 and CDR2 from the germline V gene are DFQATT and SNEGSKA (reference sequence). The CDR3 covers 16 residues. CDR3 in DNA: TGCAGGGTTAGTGTGAGCGGGGGAGCTTCCTACAATGAGCAGTTCTTC. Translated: CRVSVSGGASYNEQFF.

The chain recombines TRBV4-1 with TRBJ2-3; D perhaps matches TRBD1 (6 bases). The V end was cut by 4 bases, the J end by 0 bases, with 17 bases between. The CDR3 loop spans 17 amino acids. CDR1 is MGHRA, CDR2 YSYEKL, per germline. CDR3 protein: CASSPGTIKTSTDTQYF. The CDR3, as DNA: TGCGCCAGCAGCCCCGGGACAATTAAGACTAGCACAGATACGCAGTATTTT.

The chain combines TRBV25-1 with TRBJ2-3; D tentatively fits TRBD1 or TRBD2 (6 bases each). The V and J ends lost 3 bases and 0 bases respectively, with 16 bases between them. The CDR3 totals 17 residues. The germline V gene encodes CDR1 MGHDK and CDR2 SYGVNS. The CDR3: CASSDLGGTSSTDTQYF. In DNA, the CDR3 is TGTGCCAGCAGTGATCTAGGGGGGACATCCAGCACAGATACGCAGTATTTT.

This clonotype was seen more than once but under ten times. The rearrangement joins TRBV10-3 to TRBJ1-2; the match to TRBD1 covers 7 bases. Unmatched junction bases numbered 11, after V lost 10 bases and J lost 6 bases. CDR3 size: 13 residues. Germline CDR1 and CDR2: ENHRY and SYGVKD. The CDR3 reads CASQTGLGHGYTF. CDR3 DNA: TGTGCCAGCCAGACAGGGCTGGGCCATGGCTACACCTTC.

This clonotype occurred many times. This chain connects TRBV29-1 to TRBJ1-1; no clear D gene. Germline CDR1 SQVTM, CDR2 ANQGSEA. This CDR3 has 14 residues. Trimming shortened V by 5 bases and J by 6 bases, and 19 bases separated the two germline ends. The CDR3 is CSVNGRRETAEAFF. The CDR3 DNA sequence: TGCAGCGTTAATGGACGGAGGGAAACGGCTGAAGCTTTCTTT.

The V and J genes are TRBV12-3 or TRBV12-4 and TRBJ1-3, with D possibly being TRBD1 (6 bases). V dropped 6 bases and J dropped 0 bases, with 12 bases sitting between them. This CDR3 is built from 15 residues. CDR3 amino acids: CASRLQGYSGNTIYF. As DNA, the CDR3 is TGTGCCAGCAGACTCCAGGGGTACTCTGGAAACACCATATATTTT.

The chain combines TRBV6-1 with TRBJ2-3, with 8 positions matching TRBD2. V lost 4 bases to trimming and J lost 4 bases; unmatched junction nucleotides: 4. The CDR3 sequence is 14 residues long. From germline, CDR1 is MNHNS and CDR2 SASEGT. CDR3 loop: CASSGGLVADTQYF. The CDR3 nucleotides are TGTGCCAGCAGTGGGGGACTAGTGGCAGATACGCAGTATTTT.

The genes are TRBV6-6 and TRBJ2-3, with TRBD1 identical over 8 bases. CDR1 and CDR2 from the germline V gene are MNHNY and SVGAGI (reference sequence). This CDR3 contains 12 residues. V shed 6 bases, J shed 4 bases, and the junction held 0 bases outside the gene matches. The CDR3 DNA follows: TGTGCCAGCAGGGACAGGGCAGATACGCAGTATTTT. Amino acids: CASRDRADTQYF.

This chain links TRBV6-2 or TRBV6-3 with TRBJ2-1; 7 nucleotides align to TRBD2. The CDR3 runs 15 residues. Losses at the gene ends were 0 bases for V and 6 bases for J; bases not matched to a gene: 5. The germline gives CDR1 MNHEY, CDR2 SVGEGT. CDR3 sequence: CASSYSWGGGNEQFF. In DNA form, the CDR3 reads TGTGCCAGCAGTTACTCATGGGGGGGGGGCAATGAGCAGTTCTTC.

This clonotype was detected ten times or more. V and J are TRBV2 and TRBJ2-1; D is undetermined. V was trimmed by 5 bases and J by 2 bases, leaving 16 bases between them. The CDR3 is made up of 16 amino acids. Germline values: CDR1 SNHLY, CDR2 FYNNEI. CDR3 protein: CASSRRLNPTYNEQFF. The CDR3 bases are TGTGCCAGCAGTAGAAGACTGAACCCGACCTACAATGAGCAGTTCTTC.

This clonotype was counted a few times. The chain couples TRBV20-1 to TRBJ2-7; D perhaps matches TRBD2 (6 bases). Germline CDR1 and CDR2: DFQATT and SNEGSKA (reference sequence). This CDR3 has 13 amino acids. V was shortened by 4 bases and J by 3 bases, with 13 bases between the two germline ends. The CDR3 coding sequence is TGCAGTGCTAAAACCACCGGGGGCTACGAGCAGTACGTC. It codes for CSAKTTGGYEQYV.

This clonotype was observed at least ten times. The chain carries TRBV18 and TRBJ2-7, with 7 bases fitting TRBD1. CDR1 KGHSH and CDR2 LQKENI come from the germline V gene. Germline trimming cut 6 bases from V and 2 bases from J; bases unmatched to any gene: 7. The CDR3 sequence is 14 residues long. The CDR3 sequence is CASSPTGFPYEQYF. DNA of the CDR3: TGTGCCAGCTCGCCGACAGGGTTCCCCTACGAGCAGTACTTC.

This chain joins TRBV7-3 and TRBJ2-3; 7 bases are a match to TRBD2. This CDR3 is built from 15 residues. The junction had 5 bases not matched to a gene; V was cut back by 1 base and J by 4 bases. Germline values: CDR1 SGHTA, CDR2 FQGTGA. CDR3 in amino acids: CASSLRGTKADTQYF. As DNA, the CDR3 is TGTGCCAGCAGCTTAAGAGGGACTAAGGCAGATACGCAGTATTTT.